The rows below give T cell receptor beta chains drawn from one sample of a study of CD8 T cells in ankylosing spondylitis. From the 5' RACE reads, TCRdb called clonotypes with MiXCR, one entry per CDR3 protein. This sample has around 150,000 distinct CDR3 sequences, with under 45% found just once. Sequencing was carried out using synovial fluid, either unsorted or a sorted T cell fraction (not recorded which). These receptors all come from a male donor with ankylosing spondylitis. The CDR3 runs from the conserved cysteine through the conserved F or W. The D gene is left open where the match is weak. Where a row states a size, it is once, few, many or the class of an expanded clone; other rows omit it.

few	TRBD1	TRBV7-9	TRBJ1-2	CASSSTGQGYGYTF	TGTGCCAGCAGCTCCACGGGACAGGGGTATGGCTACACCTTC
NA	NA	TRBV20-1	TRBJ2-3	CSAFGQDTQYF	TGCAGTGCTTTCGGACAGGATACGCAGTATTTT
NA	TRBD1	TRBV6-2/TRBV6-3	TRBJ2-7	CASSLDRSGYEQYF	TGTGCCAGCAGTTTGGACAGGAGCGGATACGAGCAGTACTTC
NA	NA	TRBV12-3/TRBV12-4	TRBJ2-1	CASQPQRGGADEQFF	TGTGCCAGTCAACCCCAAAGGGGGGGGGCCGATGAGCAGTTCTTC
NA	TRBD2	TRBV20-1	TRBJ2-1	CSARDPPAVAGSFDEQFF	TGCAGTGCTAGAGACCCGCCCGCGGTAGCGGGATCCTTCGATGAGCAGTTCTTC
NA	NA	TRBV30	TRBJ1-4	CAWSMNRAAGEKLFF	TGTGCCTGGAGCATGAACAGGGCCGCGGGGGAAAAACTGTTTTTT
NA	NA	TRBV4-1	TRBJ2-3	CASSHLPGTRRTDTQYF	TGCGCCAGCAGCCACCTTCCCGGGACGAGGAGGACAGATACGCAGTATTTT
NA	NA	TRBV27	TRBJ2-7	CASSLAGSNEQYF	TGTGCCAGCAGTTTGGCCGGGAGCAACGAGCAGTACTTC
NA	NA	TRBV6-2/TRBV6-3	TRBJ2-7	CASSLGGNTYEQYF	TGTGCCAGCAGTCTTGGCGGGAATACCTACGAGCAGTACTTC
few	NA	TRBV12-3/TRBV12-4	TRBJ1-3	CASSPQSISGNTIYF	TGTGCCAGCAGTCCACAGAGCATCTCTGGAAACACCATATATTTT
NA	TRBD1	TRBV12-3/TRBV12-4	TRBJ1-1	CASSRQGATEAFF	TGTGCCAGCAGCAGACAGGGGGCAACTGAAGCTTTCTTT
few	NA	TRBV10-3	TRBJ2-1	CAISESPRVSYNEQFF	TGTGCCATCAGTGAGTCCCCTCGGGTTTCCTACAATGAGCAGTTCTTC
NA	NA	TRBV4-1	TRBJ1-5	CASSQGRYRPQHF	TGCGCCAGCAGCCAAGGGCGTTACCGGCCCCAGCATTTT